Sequencing of this T cell receptor (beta chain) was carried out in a study of blood T cell repertoires in COVID-19. Assay used: immunoSEQ multiplex PCR; TCRdb lists only in-frame clones, some missing. Here the sample spans 100,000 to 150,000 clones, 85% to 90% being singletons. This clone was detected only once. CDR3 size: 14 residues. CDR1 SGHRS and CDR2 YFSETQ come from the germline V gene. V lost 4 bases to trimming and J lost 0 bases, with 5 bases between them. V is TRBV5-1 and J is TRBJ2-6, with no clear D. Specimen: peripheral blood. The clonotype was recovered from a man at least 80 years old with active or convalescent COVID-19. The CDR3 protein is CASSLPSGANVLTF. CDR3 DNA sequence: TGCGCCAGCAGCCTCCCCTCTGGGGCCAACGTCCTGACTTTC. Looking up the rest from reference TRBV5-1 and TRBJ2-6 gives the full variable domain: KAGVTQTPRYLIKTRGQQVTLSCSPISGHRSVSWYQQTPGQGLQFLFEYFSETQRNKGNFPGRFSGRQFSNSRSEMNVSTLELGDSALYLCASSLPSGANVLTFGAGSRLTVL.